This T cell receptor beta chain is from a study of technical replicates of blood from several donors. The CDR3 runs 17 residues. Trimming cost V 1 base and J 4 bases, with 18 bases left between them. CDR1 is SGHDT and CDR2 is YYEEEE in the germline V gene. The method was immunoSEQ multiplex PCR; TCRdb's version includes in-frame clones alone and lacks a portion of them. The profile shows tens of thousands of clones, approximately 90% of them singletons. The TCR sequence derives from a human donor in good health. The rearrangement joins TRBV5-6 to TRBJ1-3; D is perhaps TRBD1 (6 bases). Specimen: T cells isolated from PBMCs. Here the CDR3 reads CASSLLGRGSIGNTIYF. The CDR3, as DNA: TGTGCCAGCAGCTTGTTGGGCAGGGGATCGATCGGAAACACCATATATTTT.